The 24 T cell receptor beta chains below all came from one sample that was sequenced in a study of blood T cell repertoires in COVID-19. TCRdb keeps only in-frame clones here, not all; method: immunoSEQ multiplex PCR. The sample lists about 68,000 clones, roughly 73% occurring once. Sequenced: peripheral blood. These receptors were obtained from a woman aged 55-70 years with acute or convalescent COVID-19.

This clone was picked up one time. This chain's CDR3 is CASSPGTVEAFF. The DNA of the CDR3 is TGTGCCAGCAGCCCAGGGACAGTTGAAGCTTTCTTT. J is TRBJ1-1 and V is TRBV3-1 (or the pseudogene TRBV3-2), with 7 bases aligning to TRBD1. CDR1 is LGHDT, CDR2 YNNKEL, per germline (reference sequence). The junction had 3 bases not matched to a gene; V was cut back by 4 bases and J by 7 bases. The CDR3 totals 12 residues.

The chain links TRBV6-6 to TRBJ2-7; D may be TRBD1 (6 bases). Germline values: CDR1 MNHNY, CDR2 SVGAGI (reference sequence). The CDR3 has 16 residues. V lost 0 bases, J lost 7 bases, and 19 bases lay in between. The CDR3 DNA follows: TGTGCCAGCAGTTACTCTTCAGGGGCGCTTACAGCAGAGCAGTACTTC. This gives the protein CASSYSSGALTAEQYF.

V and J are TRBV7-2 and TRBJ2-7; TRBD2 matches 13 bases. CDR1 and CDR2 from the germline V gene are SGHTA and FQGNSA. V trimming: 5 bases; J trimming: 2 bases; junction bases outside the gene matches: 6. The CDR3 is 16 residues long. CDR3 loop: CASSLGLAGDPYEQYF. The CDR3 region has the DNA TGTGCCAGCAGCCTTGGACTAGCGGGGGACCCCTACGAGCAGTACTTC. Variable domain in full (rest from reference TRBV7-2 and TRBJ2-7): GAGVSQSPSNKVTEKGKDVELRCDPISGHTALYWYRQSLGQGLEFLIYFQGNSAPDKSGLPSDRFSAERTGGSVSTLTIQRTQQEDSAVYLCASSLGLAGDPYEQYFGPGTRLTVT.

The chain employs TRBV7-3 and TRBJ2-3, with a possible D match to TRBD2 (6 bases). This CDR3 has 15 amino acids. Trimming removed 5 bases at V and 2 bases at J, with 14 bases between. Looked up from germline, CDR1 is SGHTA and CDR2 is FQGTGA. The CDR3 protein is CASSPGVTNTDTQYF. DNA of the CDR3: TGTGCCAGCAGCCCGGGGGTGACTAACACAGATACGCAGTATTTT.

Note on this clone: No conserved phenylalanine or tryptophan ends this CDR3, so it is likely a read error. No DNA is shown, since the ends of the CDR3 on it are uncertain; the CDR3 is the one TCRdb lists. This sequence joins TRBV3-1 (or the pseudogene TRBV3-2) and TRBJ1-1; the table's D call, TRBD1, was not checked against the DNA. Germline V gene sequence: CDR1 LGHDT, CDR2 YNNKEL (reference sequence). The CDR3 numbers 13 amino acids, ends counted. CDR3 loop: CASSQSMGQGVIA.

The gene calls are TRBV19 and TRBJ1-2, with D unclear. V was trimmed by 6 bases and J by 10 bases, leaving 18 bases between them. Germline V gives CDR1 LNHDA, CDR2 SQIVND (reference sequence). The CDR3 totals 13 residues. CDR3 loop: CASRETAPKTYTF. The CDR3 nucleotides are TGTGCCAGTAGAGAAACAGCCCCGAAGACCTACACCTTC.

The CDR3 region has the DNA TGTGCCAGCAGCCGTGCCGGGACAGGGTACGGCTACACCTTC. Its translation: CASSRAGTGYGYTF. V usage is TRBV7-2 and J usage is TRBJ1-2; TRBD1 agrees at 9 bases. Germline lookup yields CDR1 SGHTA and CDR2 FQGNSA. This CDR3 is 14 amino acids long. With 5 bases clipped from V and 8 bases from J, the junction kept 9 bases outside the gene matches.

This rearrangement joins TRBV6-5 to TRBJ1-2; 7 nucleotides align to TRBD1. The V gene's germline CDR1 is MNHEY and CDR2 SVGAGI. CDR3 size: 14 residues. Losses at the gene ends were 5 bases for V and 5 bases for J; bases not matched to a gene: 8. CDR3 sequence: CASSPRDSLYGYTF. The CDR3 DNA sequence: TGTGCCAGCAGTCCCAGGGACAGCCTTTATGGCTACACCTTC.

The J gene is TRBJ1-4, the V gene TRBV24-1, with 7 bases fitting TRBD1. The CDR3 runs to 18 residues. CDR1 and CDR2 (germline): KGHDR, SFDVKD. V shed 2 bases, J shed 6 bases, and the junction held 14 bases outside the gene matches. CDR3 nucleotides: TGTGCCACCAGTGATTGCATGACCCGGGACAGCAGGTATGAAAAACTGTTTTTT. Translated: CATSDCMTRDSRYEKLFF.

The chain uses TRBV5-1 and TRBJ1-6; D is ambiguous. Germline V gene data show CDR1 as SGHRS and CDR2 as YFSETQ. The CDR3 runs 14 residues. The V end was cut by 4 bases, the J end by 6 bases, with 11 bases between. The CDR3, as DNA: TGCGCCAGCAGCCGAGACACAGCTAATTCACCCCTCCACTTT. Protein product: CASSRDTANSPLHF.

The chain couples TRBV4-3 to TRBJ2-3; maybe TRBD2 (6 bases). The CDR3 consists of 16 residues. Germline CDR1 and CDR2: LGHNA and YSLEER. Trimming stripped 0 bases from V and 2 bases from J, with 12 bases between. Written as DNA, the CDR3 is TGCGCCAGCAGCCAAGATTTGGCGGGATCCACAGATACGCAGTATTTT. It translates to CASSQDLAGSTDTQYF.

The chain couples TRBV5-6 to TRBJ2-3, with 8 bases that match TRBD1. V shed 4 bases and J 7 bases; nucleotides not matched to a gene: 11. The CDR3 has 15 amino acids. Germline V gene lookup returns CDR1 SGHDT and CDR2 YYEEEE. As DNA, the CDR3 is TGTGCCAGCAGCAATAACAGGGGGATGGTATATACGCAGTATTTT. This encodes CASSNNRGMVYTQYF.

The chain is built from TRBV25-1 and TRBJ2-3; TRBD2 matches at 13 bases. Germline values: CDR1 MGHDK, CDR2 SYGVNS. The V and J ends lost 2 bases and 2 bases, in that order; junction bases with no gene match: 1. The CDR3 loop spans 16 amino acids. The CDR3 protein is CASSEGTSGATDTQYF. For the CDR3, the DNA is TGTGCCAGCAGTGAAGGGACTAGCGGGGCCACAGATACGCAGTATTTT.

The chain has TRBV11-2 and TRBJ2-2; D is possibly TRBD1 (8 bases). The V gene lost 8 bases and the J gene lost 0 bases, with 25 bases spanning the gap. Germline loops: CDR1 SGHAT, CDR2 FQNNGV. This CDR3 comprises 19 residues. As DNA, the CDR3 is TGTGCCAGCGGCGCCGGGGGGACCACAGGGGGAGCGAACACCGGGGAGCTGTTTTTT. It is translated as CASGAGGTTGGANTGELFF. The complete variable domain, with remaining parts taken from reference TRBV11-2 and TRBJ2-2, reads EAGVAQSPRYKIIEKRQSVAFWCNPISGHATLYWYQQILGQGPKLLIQFQNNGVVDDSQLPKDRFSAERLKGVDSTLKIQPAKLEDSAVYLCASGAGGTTGGANTGELFFGEGSRLTVL.

This rearrangement joins TRBV4-2 to TRBJ2-3; D not certain. Trimming took 1 base from V and 9 from J, leaving 8 bases between them. Germline values: CDR1 LGHNA, CDR2 YNFKEQ. This CDR3 contains 12 residues. The CDR3 spells CASSQARGTQYF. The CDR3, as DNA: TGTGCCAGCAGCCAAGCCCGAGGCACGCAGTATTTT.

This sequence joins TRBV27 and TRBJ2-7, with 8 bases matching TRBD1. Per the germline V gene, CDR1 is MNHEY and CDR2 is SMNVEV (reference sequence). This CDR3 is 15 amino acids long. V shed 4 bases, J shed 2 bases, and the junction held 7 bases outside the gene matches. This CDR3 is CASSSRQGQTYEQYF. Here the CDR3 DNA reads TGTGCCAGCAGTTCCCGACAGGGGCAAACCTACGAGCAGTACTTC.

The rearrangement links TRBV9 to TRBJ2-7; 7 bases are shared with TRBD1. The CDR3 runs 15 residues. Germline V gene sequence: CDR1 SGDLS, CDR2 YYNGEE. V was pared by 3 bases and J by 1 base, with 7 bases of the junction left unmatched. CDR3 in amino acids: CASSAHRQGSYEQYF. The CDR3 bases are TGTGCCAGCAGCGCGCATCGACAGGGTTCCTACGAGCAGTACTTC.

V and J are TRBV7-9 and TRBJ2-4, with 9 bases fitting TRBD1. This CDR3 has 14 amino acids. Unmatched junction bases numbered 7, after V lost 10 bases and J lost 3 bases. CDR1 and CDR2 (germline): SEHNR, FQNEAQ (reference sequence). CDR3 coding DNA: TGTGCCACGTACAGGGGGCTCGGCAAAAACATTCAGTACTTC. Encoded protein: CATYRGLGKNIQYF.

V gene TRBV6-5 combines with J gene TRBJ2-3, with 8 positions matching TRBD2. V lost 8 bases, J lost 2 bases, and 6 bases stayed unmatched. CDR3 length equals 14 residues. CDR1 MNHEY and CDR2 SVGAGI come from the germline V gene. In DNA form, the CDR3 reads TGTGCCAGCTCCCCGGGGGGGCCCACAGATACGCAGTATTTT. Amino acid sequence: CASSPGGPTDTQYF.

This clone was recorded once. The chain has TRBV18 and TRBJ1-1; a weak D match, TRBD1 (6 bases). The CDR3 spans 15 residues. The germline V gene encodes CDR1 KGHSH and CDR2 LQKENI. V dropped 3 bases and J dropped 1 base, with 12 bases sitting between them. The CDR3 loop reads CASSPAATGNTEAFF. The CDR3 DNA reads as TGTGCCAGCTCACCTGCGGCGACAGGGAACACTGAAGCTTTCTTT.

This sequence joins TRBV19 and TRBJ2-7; D not certain. The germline V gene encodes CDR1 LNHDA and CDR2 SQIVND (reference sequence). Trimming took off 3 bases at V and 6 bases at J, with 15 bases between the two ends. This CDR3 contains 14 residues. Here the CDR3 reads CASSIGSLDAEQYF. The CDR3 DNA reads TGTGCCAGTAGTATTGGGTCCCTAGACGCCGAGCAGTACTTC.

The J gene is TRBJ2-1, the V gene TRBV5-6; possible D gene TRBD1, 5 bases. Trimming took 4 bases from V and 10 from J, leaving 15 bases between them. Per germline, CDR1 SGHDT and CDR2 YYEEEE. The CDR3 contains 13 residues. CDR3 DNA: TGTGCCAGCAGCCCGCCAGGGCCGAGAGAGCAGTTCTTC. It translates to CASSPPGPREQFF.

The genes are TRBV3-1 (or the pseudogene TRBV3-2) and TRBJ2-5; the D gene is possibly TRBD1 (6 bases). Germline values: CDR1 LGHDT, CDR2 YNNKEL (reference sequence). The V end lost 6 bases, the J end lost 7 bases, and 9 bases lay between the germline ends. This CDR3 contains 11 residues. The DNA for the CDR3 is TGTGCCAGCAGTAAACAGGGGACCCAGTACTTC. It is translated as CASSKQGTQYF.

The chain links TRBV7-8 to TRBJ1-2, with 7 bases that match TRBD1. V lost 5 bases to trimming and J lost 4 bases; unmatched junction nucleotides: 13. Germline V CDR1 and CDR2: SGHVS, FQNEAQ. The length of the CDR3 is 16 residues. The CDR3 loop is CASSEGLQGEGYGYTF. CDR3 nucleotide sequence: TGTGCCAGCAGCGAGGGCCTCCAGGGGGAAGGCTATGGCTACACCTTC.